This T cell receptor beta chain was recovered during a study of blood T cell repertoires in COVID-19 (dated by TCRdb to about 2020). About the study as a whole: Samples from collaborators originated in the United States, Italy and Spain and spanned both the acute and convalescent phases of COVID-19. The prospective study material was composed of cDNA or gDNA derived from T cells, B-cell-depleted T cells, or PBMCs. Deeply sampled blood TCRbeta repertoires from subjects exposed to, actively infected with, or recovered from COVID-19 were included in the dataset. A freely available public database, intended as a resource for researchers studying the immune response to SARS-CoV-2, is where the repertoires were released. Samples were obtained from the ongoing ImmuneRACE study (first 160 participants) and from 1,254 subjects provided by 6 global collaborators. Sample metadata almost always included a de-identified subject ID, COVID-19 status, age in years and sex. HLA class I and class II types, where available, came from metadata supplied by the sample provider rather than from assay-based typing. Beyond this particular receptor, the publication reports: Clinical and demographic metadata were provided uncurated, with the amount varying by source and participant.

Collaborating institutions collected whole blood in K2EDTA tubes following their own protocols. For TCRbeta analysis, collaborators shipped samples in one of three forms: frozen whole blood, isolated PBMCs, or DNA extracted from either of those sample types. Of note for this clone: Which antigen it targets is not known. Qualities for individual bases were not recorded, and no much larger clone is one base off.

The CDR3, cysteine through phenylalanine, is 15 amino acids long. The only DNA kept is the CDR3, 45 bases in frame from the first base. Trimming takes 2 bases from V and 4 bases from J, and the germline ends sit 11 bases apart. From a lookup of the germline V gene (reference sequence), CDR1 and CDR2 are MNHEY and SMNVEV. TCRbeta CDR3 regions were amplified from genomic DNA using the immunoSEQ Assay, a bias-controlled multiplex PCR. Turning to the authors' computational methods: Within the assay, amplification of reference gene primers was used to estimate how many nucleated cells each sample contained. To quantify the absolute abundance of each unique TCRbeta CDR3 rearrangement, sequence reads were collapsed and filtered. For each sample, productive Simpson clonality was calculated by taking the square root of Simpson's diversity index across productive rearrangements. Sourced from immuneACCESS, this table was stored by TCRdb with only in-frame sequences that have V and J called. A share of the clones is absent; for the studies checked, an unresolved V gene accounts for under half, and the remainder has no known explanation. Clone size and the V and J calls come from that table; the DNA yielded D and trimming. This sample lists tens of thousands of clones; under 90% were detected once. Jointly, the top ten make up more than 14% of the sample.

The sequence was collected from a woman aged 70 to 79 with acute or convalescent COVID-19. The sequenced sample was peripheral blood. This chain joins TRBV27 to TRBJ2-2; a tentative D call is TRBD2 (6 bases match). The bases read TGTGCCAGCAGTTTACGGGGACTCCTCACCGGGGAGCTGTTTTTT. This sequence encodes CASSLRGLLTGELFF.